The clone carrying this TCR beta chain was seen only a few times. This entry is derived from a study of blood T cell repertoires in COVID-19. Clones were sequenced by immunoSEQ multiplex PCR, and TCRdb holds only the in-frame ones, with some missing. The data contain about 140,000 clones, 80% to 85% of them seen just once; the ten biggest clones take up about 4%. Germline CDR1 reads SEHNR; CDR2 reads FQNEAQ (reference sequence). Losses at the gene ends were 2 bases for V and 6 bases for J; bases not matched to a gene: 12. The CDR3 loop spans 18 amino acids. J is TRBJ2-3 and V is TRBV7-9; 12 bases are a match to TRBD2. The sequencing input was peripheral blood. The receptor's source is a woman older than 75 with acute or convalescent COVID-19. CDR3 bases: TGTGCCAGCAGCTTACCCCCCAGACTAGCGGGAGTACAGGATACGCAGTATTTT. Amino acid sequence: CASSLPPRLAGVQDTQYF.